What follows are 14 T cell receptor beta chains derived from one specimen sequenced in a study of T cells after posttransplantation cyclophosphamide. Data came from immunoSEQ multiplex PCR; TCRdb stores just in-frame clones and leaves some out. The sample includes 6,900 or so clones, roughly 98% of them seen just once. The sequenced material came from naive CD8+ T cells sorted from PBMCs. Every receptor here comes from a woman aged 30 to 39 in good health and a related stem cell transplant donor.

This chain links TRBV5-1 with TRBJ1-2; weak D call: TRBD1 (5 bases). CDR1 is SGHRS, CDR2 YFSETQ, per germline. V was pared by 4 bases and J by 5 bases, with 15 bases between. CDR3 length: 14 residues. DNA of the CDR3: TGCGCCAGCAGCCTCAGCAGTGACAGTTATGGCTACACCTTC. It codes for CASSLSSDSYGYTF.

The J gene is TRBJ1-2, the V gene TRBV5-6; 8 bases line up with TRBD1. CDR1 is SGHDT and CDR2 is YYEEEE in the germline V gene. The CDR3 is 13 residues long. V was clipped by 4 bases and J by 12 bases; unmatched bases: 11. The CDR3 reads CASSHPRGQGHTF. CDR3 bases: TGTGCCAGCAGCCACCCCAGGGGGCAAGGCCACACCTTC.

The V and J genes are TRBV5-1 and TRBJ2-7; TRBD1 is a possible D gene (6 bases). Germline CDR1 is SGHRS and CDR2 is YFSETQ. The CDR3 loop spans 14 amino acids. The V gene lost 4 bases and the J gene lost 4 bases, with 15 bases spanning the gap. The CDR3 loop reads CASSEERQVYEQYF. CDR3 sequence (DNA): TGCGCCAGCAGCGAGGAGCGACAGGTGTACGAGCAGTACTTC.

The table lists this clone with a count of one. This sequence joins TRBV14 and TRBJ2-1, with 11 bases aligning to TRBD2. Looked up from germline, CDR1 is SGHDN and CDR2 is FVKESK. The CDR3 is made up of 16 amino acids. V lost 0 bases and J lost 8; bases outside the gene matches: 6. The CDR3 DNA sequence: TGTGCCAGCAGCCAAGAACTAGCGGGGGCAGGGGATGAGCAGTTCTTC. It codes for CASSQELAGAGDEQFF.

The chain links TRBV27 to TRBJ1-5; D is perhaps TRBD1 (5 bases). Germline CDR1 and CDR2: MNHEY and SMNVEV (reference sequence). Between the trimmed V and J ends, which lost 5 bases and 1 base, there was a span of 18 bases. The CDR3 contains 17 residues. For the CDR3, the DNA is TGTGCCAGCAGTCCAAGTTGGCAGGGCGAGAGCAATCAGCCCCAGCATTTT. The encoded protein is CASSPSWQGESNQPQHF.

DNA for the CDR3: TGTGCCAGCAGCCCCCGGGGGGGTGCCTACGAGCAGTACTTC. This gives the protein CASSPRGGAYEQYF. The V gene is TRBV27, the J gene TRBJ2-5; 8 bases fit TRBD2. The end of the DNA aligns better with TRBJ2-7, so the J call may be wrong. This CDR3 is built from 14 residues. Germline V gives CDR1 MNHEY, CDR2 SMNVEV (reference sequence).

CDR3 protein: CSSKGGGVFEQFF. The CDR3 coding sequence is TGCAGCTCCAAAGGCGGGGGGGTCTTTGAGCAGTTCTTC. J is TRBJ2-1 and V is TRBV29-1; the match to TRBD2 covers 9 bases. This CDR3 has 13 amino acids. Trimming removed 8 bases from V and 9 bases from J; junction bases left unmatched: 11. The V gene's germline CDR1 is SQVTM and CDR2 ANQGSEA.

The chain couples TRBV27 to TRBJ2-1; TRBD1 matches at 10 bases. Per germline, CDR1 MNHEY and CDR2 SMNVEV (reference sequence). The V and J ends lost 6 bases and 2 bases, in that order; junction bases with no gene match: 4. The CDR3 runs 15 residues. The CDR3 is CASSTGQGTYNEQFF. DNA for the CDR3: TGTGCCAGCAGCACGGGACAGGGGACCTACAATGAGCAGTTCTTC.

This clone has a single count. This chain connects TRBV4-1 to TRBJ2-7; a weak D match, TRBD1 (5 bases). Germline V lookup: CDR1 MGHRA, CDR2 YSYEKL. The CDR3 totals 13 residues. Trimming took 1 base from V and 5 from J, leaving 9 bases between them. The CDR3 nucleotides read TGCGCCAGCAGCCAAGTCTCAGGGAACGAGCAGTACTTC. Protein product: CASSQVSGNEQYF.

CDR3 sequence reads: CATSSDEGNIQYF. In DNA form, the CDR3 reads TGTGCCACCAGCAGCGACGAGGGAAACATTCAGTACTTC. The gene calls are TRBV15 and TRBJ2-4, with D possibly TRBD2 on 5 matching bases. Trimming removed 3 bases at V and 6 bases at J, with 9 bases between. Germline CDR1 LNHNV, CDR2 YYDKDF (reference sequence). CDR3 length: 13 amino acids. The entire variable domain, with the rest obtained from reference TRBV15 and TRBJ2-4, is as follows: DAMVIQNPRYQVTQFGKPVTLSCSQTLNHNVMYWYQQKSSQAPKLLFHYYDKDFNNEADTPDNFQSRRPNTSFCFLDIRSPGLGDTAMYLCATSSDEGNIQYFGAGTRLSVL.

The rearrangement uses TRBV10-3 and TRBJ1-5; tentatively, D is TRBD1 (5 bases). Trimming pared 2 bases from V and 6 bases from J, leaving 17 bases between. Germline CDR1 is ENHRY and CDR2 is SYGVKD. CDR3 length: 16 amino acids. CDR3 sequence (DNA): TGTGCCATCAGTGAGGATTCAAGGGGTCTAGGTCAGCCCCAGCATTTT. Its protein product is CAISEDSRGLGQPQHF.

This rearrangement joins TRBV15 to TRBJ2-1; TRBD2 agrees at 9 bases. V shed 0 bases and J 7 bases; nucleotides not matched to a gene: 7. This CDR3 comprises 16 residues. CDR1 and CDR2 (germline): LNHNV, YYDKDF (reference sequence). This CDR3 reads CATSRDTSGGINEQFF. The CDR3 coding sequence is TGTGCCACCAGCAGAGATACCAGCGGGGGGATAAATGAGCAGTTCTTC.

V is TRBV5-5 and J is TRBJ1-2; 9 bases agree with TRBD1. The germline V gene encodes CDR1 SGHKS and CDR2 YYEKEE (reference sequence). V dropped 5 bases and J dropped 2; count of bases not matched to a gene: 10. The CDR3 spans 16 residues. The CDR3 protein is CASSRHRTGANYGYTF. For the CDR3, the DNA is TGTGCCAGCAGTCGTCACCGGACAGGGGCAAACTATGGCTACACCTTC.

J is TRBJ2-7 and V is TRBV11-1; 10 bases agree with TRBD2. J gave up 2 bases and V 3 bases, and 4 bases lay outside the gene matches. The CDR3 consists of 15 residues. The germline gives CDR1 SGHAT, CDR2 FQDESV (reference sequence). CDR3 nucleotides: TGTGCCAGCAGCTTCGGCACTAGCGGGACCTACGAGCAGTACTTC. It specifies CASSFGTSGTYEQYF. Looking up the rest from reference TRBV11-1 and TRBJ2-7 gives the full variable domain: EAEVAQSPRYKITEKSQAVAFWCDPISGHATLYWYRQILGQGPELLVQFQDESVVDDSQLPKDRFSAERLKGVDSTLKIQPAELGDSAMYLCASSFGTSGTYEQYFGPGTRLTVT.